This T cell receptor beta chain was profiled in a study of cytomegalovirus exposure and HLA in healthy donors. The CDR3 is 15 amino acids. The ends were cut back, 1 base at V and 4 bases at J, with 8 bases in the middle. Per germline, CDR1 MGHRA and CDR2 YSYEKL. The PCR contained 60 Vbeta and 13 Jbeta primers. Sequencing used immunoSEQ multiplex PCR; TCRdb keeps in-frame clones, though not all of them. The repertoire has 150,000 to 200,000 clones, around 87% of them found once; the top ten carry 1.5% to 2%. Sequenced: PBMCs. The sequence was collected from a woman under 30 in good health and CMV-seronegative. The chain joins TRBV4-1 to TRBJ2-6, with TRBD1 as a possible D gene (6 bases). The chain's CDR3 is CASSQAGVGANVLTF. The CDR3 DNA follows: TGCGCCAGCAGCCAAGCAGGGGTCGGGGCCAACGTCCTGACTTTC.